The rows below give T cell receptor beta chains drawn from one sample of a study of cytomegalovirus exposure and HLA in healthy donors. The table came from immunoSEQ multiplex PCR; TCRdb's copy has only in-frame clones and leaves some out. The table has about 78,000 clones, about three quarters seen once. Sequencing was performed on PBMCs. Receptor source: a woman aged 40 to 49 in good health and CMV-seropositive. CDR3s include the opening cysteine and the closing phenylalanine or tryptophan. Fields, in order: J gene, V gene, CDR3 protein.

J gene: TRBJ2-7
V gene: TRBV28
CDR3 protein: CASSSYFRGYEQYF

J gene: TRBJ1-2
V gene: TRBV6-1
CDR3 protein: CASSDPGGAAYGYTF

J gene: TRBJ2-2
V gene: TRBV27
CDR3 protein: CASSRQGAVTGELFF

J gene: TRBJ2-7
V gene: TRBV28
CDR3 protein: CASSFLSEQYF

J gene: TRBJ1-4
V gene: TRBV9
CDR3 protein: CASSVGYSSGATNEKLFF

J gene: TRBJ2-2
V gene: TRBV7-6
CDR3 protein: CASSTGTGTNTGELFF

J gene: TRBJ2-7
V gene: TRBV7-9
CDR3 protein: CASSTRQGPHSFGQYF

J gene: TRBJ2-7
V gene: TRBV7-2
CDR3 protein: CASSPGASGVYEQYF

J gene: TRBJ2-6
V gene: TRBV12-5
CDR3 protein: CASGLDLSGITF

J gene: TRBJ2-6
V gene: TRBV9
CDR3 protein: CASSVGGPGANVLTF

J gene: TRBJ2-5
V gene: TRBV15
CDR3 protein: CATSRATGEGETQYF

J gene: TRBJ2-6
V gene: TRBV18
CDR3 protein: CASSPVIGQGASGANVLTF

J gene: TRBJ1-2
V gene: TRBV18
CDR3 protein: CASSPGQTDNYGYTF

J gene: TRBJ2-5
V gene: TRBV6-6
CDR3 protein: CASRSPLAGDQETQYF

J gene: TRBJ2-3
V gene: TRBV10-3
CDR3 protein: CAIRVAGADTQYF

J gene: TRBJ1-4
V gene: TRBV18
CDR3 protein: CASSPNRDEKLFF

J gene: TRBJ1-1
V gene: TRBV2
CDR3 protein: CASSECAAFF

J gene: TRBJ2-2
V gene: TRBV7-9
CDR3 protein: CASSHWDRGTRELFF

J gene: TRBJ1-3
V gene: TRBV6-5
CDR3 protein: CASVDRAAGTIYF

J gene: TRBJ1-5
V gene: TRBV28
CDR3 protein: CASSDGGAGLPQHF

J gene: TRBJ1-4
V gene: TRBV19
CDR3 protein: CASSLGREKLFF

J gene: TRBJ2-7
V gene: TRBV7-5
CDR3 protein: CVRSLWGTDYEQYF

J gene: TRBJ2-6
V gene: TRBV5-1
CDR3 protein: CASSLIVQGASGANVLTF